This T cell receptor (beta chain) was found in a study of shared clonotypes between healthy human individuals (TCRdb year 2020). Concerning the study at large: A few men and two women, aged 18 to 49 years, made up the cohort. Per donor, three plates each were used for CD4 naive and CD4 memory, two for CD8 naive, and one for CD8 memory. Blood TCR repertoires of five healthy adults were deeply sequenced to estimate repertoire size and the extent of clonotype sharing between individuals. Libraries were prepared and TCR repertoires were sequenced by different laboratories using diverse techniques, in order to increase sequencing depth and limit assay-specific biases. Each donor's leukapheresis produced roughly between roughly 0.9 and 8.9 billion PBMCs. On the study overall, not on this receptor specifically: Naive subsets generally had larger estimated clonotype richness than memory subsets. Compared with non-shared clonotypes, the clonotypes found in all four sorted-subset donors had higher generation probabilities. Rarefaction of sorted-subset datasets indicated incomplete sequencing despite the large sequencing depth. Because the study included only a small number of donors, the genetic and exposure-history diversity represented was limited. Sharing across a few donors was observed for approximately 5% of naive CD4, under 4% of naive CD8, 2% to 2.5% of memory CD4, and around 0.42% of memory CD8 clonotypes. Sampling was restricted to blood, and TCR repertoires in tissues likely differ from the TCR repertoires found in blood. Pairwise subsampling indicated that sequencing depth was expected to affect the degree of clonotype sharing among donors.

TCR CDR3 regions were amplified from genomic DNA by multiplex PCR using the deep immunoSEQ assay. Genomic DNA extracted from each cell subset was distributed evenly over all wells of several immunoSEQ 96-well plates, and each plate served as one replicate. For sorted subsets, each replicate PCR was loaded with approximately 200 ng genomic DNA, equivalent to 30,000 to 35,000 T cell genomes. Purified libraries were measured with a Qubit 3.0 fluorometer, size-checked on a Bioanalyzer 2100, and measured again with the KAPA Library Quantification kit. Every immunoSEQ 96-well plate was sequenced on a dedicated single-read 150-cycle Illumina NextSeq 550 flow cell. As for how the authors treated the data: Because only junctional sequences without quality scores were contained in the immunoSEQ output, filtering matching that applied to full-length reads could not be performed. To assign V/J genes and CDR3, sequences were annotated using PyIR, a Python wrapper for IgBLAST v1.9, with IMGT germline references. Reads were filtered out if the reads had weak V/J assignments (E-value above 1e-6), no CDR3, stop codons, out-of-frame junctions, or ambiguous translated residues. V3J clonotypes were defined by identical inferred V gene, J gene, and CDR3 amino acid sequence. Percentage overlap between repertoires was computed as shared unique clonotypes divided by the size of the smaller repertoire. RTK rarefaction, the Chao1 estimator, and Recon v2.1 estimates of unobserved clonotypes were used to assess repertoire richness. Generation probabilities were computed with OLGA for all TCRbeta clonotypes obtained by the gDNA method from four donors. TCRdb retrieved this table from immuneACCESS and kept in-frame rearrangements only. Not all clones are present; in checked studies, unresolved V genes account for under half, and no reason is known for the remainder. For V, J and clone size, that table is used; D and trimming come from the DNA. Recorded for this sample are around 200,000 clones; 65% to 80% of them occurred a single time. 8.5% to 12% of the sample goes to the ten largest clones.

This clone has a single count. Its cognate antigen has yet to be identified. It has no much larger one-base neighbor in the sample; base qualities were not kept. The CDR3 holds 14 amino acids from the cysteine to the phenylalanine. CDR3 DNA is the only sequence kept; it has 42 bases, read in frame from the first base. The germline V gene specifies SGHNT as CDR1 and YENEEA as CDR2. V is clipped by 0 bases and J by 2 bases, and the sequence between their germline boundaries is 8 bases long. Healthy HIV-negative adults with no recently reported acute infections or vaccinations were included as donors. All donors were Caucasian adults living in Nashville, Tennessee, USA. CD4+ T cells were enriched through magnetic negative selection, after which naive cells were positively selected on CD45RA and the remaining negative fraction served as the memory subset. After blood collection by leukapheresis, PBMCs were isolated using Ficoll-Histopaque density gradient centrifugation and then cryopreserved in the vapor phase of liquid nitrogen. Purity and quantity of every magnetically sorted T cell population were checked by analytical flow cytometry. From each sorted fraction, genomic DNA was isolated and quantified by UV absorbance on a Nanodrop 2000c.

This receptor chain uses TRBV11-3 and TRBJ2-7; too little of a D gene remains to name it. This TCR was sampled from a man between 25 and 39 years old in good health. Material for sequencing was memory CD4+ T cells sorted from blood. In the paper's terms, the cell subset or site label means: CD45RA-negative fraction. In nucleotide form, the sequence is TGTGCCAGCAGCTTAGATCCCCCCCCCTACGAGCAGTACTTC. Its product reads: CASSLDPPPYEQYF.